This TCR beta chain originates from a study of cytomegalovirus exposure and HLA in healthy donors. Findings of the study overall: About 87% or about 30% of the time was how often most TCR beta V segments were productive, according to an earlier analysis.

Losses at the gene ends were 2 bases for V and 5 bases for J; bases not matched to a gene: 4. Per germline, CDR1 SGHTA and CDR2 FQGNSA. This CDR3 spans 15 amino acids. This clone came up once. Its antigen is not known. The PCR was carried out with 60 Vbeta primers and 13 Jbeta primers. The table came from immunoSEQ multiplex PCR; TCRdb's copy has only in-frame clones and leaves some out. The profile covers about 160,000 clones, with roughly 80% appearing a single time and around 6.7% taken by the ten largest. What was sequenced was PBMCs. The chain carries TRBV7-2 and TRBJ1-5, with 9 nucleotides matching TRBD1. This sequence was found in a woman aged 25-40 years in good health and CMV-seropositive. CDR3: CASSLLDRGDQPQHF. The CDR3 nucleotides are TGTGCCAGCAGCTTATTGGACAGGGGCGATCAGCCCCAGCATTTT. Looking up the rest from reference TRBV7-2 and TRBJ1-5 gives the full variable domain: GAGVSQSPSNKVTEKGKDVELRCDPISGHTALYWYRQSLGQGLEFLIYFQGNSAPDKSGLPSDRFSAERTGGSVSTLTIQRTQQEDSAVYLCASSLLDRGDQPQHFGDGTRLSIL.